This entry describes one T cell receptor beta chain. Its cognate antigen is unknown. Produced via immunoSEQ multiplex PCR; TCRdb's table is partial and in-frame only. Among some 100,000 clones listed, roughly nine tenths were seen once. These data originate in a study of siplizumab effects on memory and regulatory T cells. General study findings and limits: There appeared to be greater diversity in naive T cells than in memory cells, and naive T cells seemed major contributors to the alloresponse. A significant reduction in alloreactive sequences traceable to unstimulated CD4+ memory cells was produced by siplizumab.

Germline CDR1 reads SGDLS; CDR2 reads YYNGEE. The CDR3 has 14 amino acids. V was cut by 3 bases and J by 1 base, with 10 bases left in between. The TCR originated in a human donor in good health. This chain uses TRBV9 with TRBJ1-1, with D perhaps TRBD1 (5 bases). The sample consisted of Tregs sorted from blood. This chain's CDR3 is CASSGGVKNTEAFF. In DNA, the CDR3 is TGTGCCAGCAGCGGGGGGGTTAAGAACACTGAAGCTTTCTTT.